The T cell receptor (beta chain) described here comes from a study of blood T cell repertoires in COVID-19. At the level of the study: Acute-phase and convalescent COVID-19 samples originated in the United States, Italy and Spain. T cells, B-cell-depleted T cells, or PBMCs supplied cDNA or gDNA.

In the original processing: Reference gene primer amplification gave estimated nucleated cell counts. Clones were read by immunoSEQ multiplex PCR, and TCRdb kept only the in-frame ones, dropping some. D and trimming come from the DNA, and the V and J calls and clone size come from that table. The sample shows 250,000 to 350,000 clones, around four fifths of them seen only once. V shed 2 bases, J shed 8 bases, and the junction held 9 bases outside the gene matches. This CDR3 spans 15 amino acids. CDR1 is SGDLS and CDR2 is YYNGEE in the germline V gene. This clone has a handful of counts. Sequencing was done on a sample of peripheral blood. The sequence came from a woman between 50 and 59 years old with active or convalescent COVID-19. The V gene is TRBV9, the J gene TRBJ2-1, with 8 nucleotides matching TRBD2. CDR3 protein: CASSVPPTSVHEQFF. CDR3 nucleotide sequence: TGTGCCAGCAGCGTCCCGCCGACTAGCGTTCATGAGCAGTTCTTC.